This T cell receptor beta chain was sequenced during a study of shared clonotypes between healthy human individuals. Study at large: Donors had three CD4 naive, three CD4 memory, two CD8 naive and one CD8 memory plate apiece. Study-wide findings and caveats: Among non-shared clonotypes, generation probabilities were lower than among those shared by all four donors.

CD4+ cells underwent separation, giving CD45RA+ naive and CD45RA-negative memory subsets. In the original workflow: Junction-only sequences without quality scores were provided by ImmunoSEQ, so filtering was different. The method was immunoSEQ multiplex PCR; TCRdb's version includes in-frame clones alone and lacks a portion of them. From that table come the V and J calls and clone size; the DNA was used to work out D and trimming. Here the sample spans about 1.5 million clones, 98% being singletons. Comments on this clone: Its target is not known.

The ends were cut back, 2 bases at V and 8 bases at J, with 17 bases in the middle. Germline loops: CDR1 SGHDT, CDR2 YYEEEE. This CDR3 is 15 amino acids long. The clonotype originates from a man under 40 in good health. The V and J genes are TRBV5-6 and TRBJ2-1; D not resolved. Sequencing was performed on naive CD4+ T cells sorted from blood. Subset defined: CD45RA+ positively selected. CDR3 sequence (DNA): TGTGCCAGCAGCTTTTCCCCAGTGCACGTCGATGAGCAGTTCTTC. Translation gives CASSFSPVHVDEQFF.